The 12 T cell receptor beta chains in this list originate from one sample, sequenced in a study of tumor-infiltrating lymphocytes in localized non-small cell lung cancer. Data came from immunoSEQ multiplex PCR; TCRdb stores just in-frame clones and leaves some out. Of around 5,300 clones listed, 66% are singletons. Material for sequencing was uninvolved lung tissue not adjacent to the tumor. The receptors stem from a human donor with non-small cell lung cancer.

V usage is TRBV30 and J usage is TRBJ1-1; D is unresolved. The CDR3 extends over 13 amino acids. Germline CDR1 reads GTSNPN; CDR2 reads SVGIG (reference sequence). V was shortened by 4 bases and J by 2 bases, with 11 bases between the two germline ends. For the CDR3, the DNA is TGTGCCTGGAAACGGGGAGGAAACACTGAAGCTTTCTTT. Translating gives CAWKRGGNTEAFF.

This clone was observed a single time. V is TRBV5-4 and J is TRBJ2-7; D remains ambiguous. The CDR3 has 16 amino acids. Germline V gene lookup returns CDR1 SGHNT and CDR2 YYREEE (reference sequence). The V end lost 4 bases, the J end lost 2 bases, and 19 bases lay between the germline ends. The CDR3 protein is CASSPELWTPPYEQYF. CDR3 nucleotides: TGTGCCAGCAGCCCCGAGTTATGGACGCCTCCCTACGAGCAGTACTTC.

This chain uses TRBV29-1 with TRBJ2-5, with TRBD1 matching 7 bases. Germline V gives CDR1 SQVTM, CDR2 ANQGSEA. Losses at the gene ends were 6 bases for V and 7 bases for J; bases not matched to a gene: 8. The CDR3 covers 12 residues. CDR3 sequence reads: CSVLEAGGTQYF. In DNA, the CDR3 is TGCAGCGTCCTCGAGGCAGGGGGGACCCAGTACTTC.

This clone qualifies as medium-sized (0.01 to 0.1%). This chain connects TRBV7-9 to TRBJ2-3, with D possibly matching TRBD1 (5 bases). Looked up from germline, CDR1 is SEHNR and CDR2 is FQNEAQ (reference sequence). V lost 0 bases, J lost 4 bases, and 11 bases lay in between. This CDR3 spans 15 amino acids. This CDR3 reads CASSLAYLGPDTQYF. The CDR3 DNA follows: TGTGCCAGCAGCTTAGCATACTTGGGGCCAGATACGCAGTATTTT.

About this clone itself: Other DNA sequences of this sample code for an identical CDR3. The gene calls are TRBV6-5 and TRBJ1-1, with D hard to call. Trimming took 3 bases from V and 5 from J, leaving 7 bases between them. The CDR3 has 12 amino acids. Germline CDR1 is MNHEY and CDR2 is SVGAGI. The CDR3 spells CASSYGGTEAFF. The CDR3 DNA reads TGTGCCAGCAGTTATGGAGGGACTGAAGCTTTCTTT.

The V gene is TRBV29-1, the J gene TRBJ1-3, with D uncertain. V lost 6 bases to trimming and J lost 0 bases, with 12 bases between them. The CDR3 is made up of 14 amino acids. CDR1 and CDR2 (germline): SQVTM, ANQGSEA. The CDR3 coding sequence is TGCAGCGTCTACCTCAGGCTCTCTGGAAACACCATATATTTT. The encoded protein is CSVYLRLSGNTIYF.

This sequence joins TRBV4-2 and TRBJ2-5; D is unresolved. V was shortened by 1 base and J by 5 bases, with 11 bases between the two germline ends. The CDR3 length is 14 residues. Looked up from germline, CDR1 is LGHNA and CDR2 is YNFKEQ. This chain's CDR3 is CASSQGTRGETQYF. In nucleotides, the CDR3 is TGTGCCAGCAGCCAAGGGACCCGAGGCGAGACCCAGTACTTC.

The rearrangement links TRBV9 to TRBJ2-1, with 8 bases matching TRBD2. The CDR3 covers 16 residues. CDR1 is SGDLS and CDR2 is YYNGEE in the germline V gene. J lost 6 bases, V lost 0 bases, and 8 bases had no gene match. The CDR3 loop is CASSVGSGSSGNEQFF. CDR3 sequence (DNA): TGTGCCAGCAGCGTAGGGAGCGGGAGCTCAGGCAATGAGCAGTTCTTC.

V usage is TRBV27 and J usage is TRBJ2-7; TRBD1 matches 9 bases. Germline CDR1 and CDR2: MNHEY and SMNVEV (reference sequence). With 5 bases clipped from V and 2 bases from J, the junction kept 10 bases outside the gene matches. This CDR3 spans 16 amino acids. In nucleotides, the CDR3 is TGTGCCAGCAGTCTAGCCCGGACAGGGGCCACCTACGAGCAGTACTTC. Translation: CASSLARTGATYEQYF.

The genes are TRBV6-4 and TRBJ2-3, with TRBD2 matching 8 bases. Germline V gene data show CDR1 as MRHNA and CDR2 as SNTAGT. After removal of 4 bases from V and 2 bases from J, the junction contained 2 bases not matched to a gene. The CDR3 spans 14 residues. CDR3 in amino acids: CASSAAGDTDTQYF. CDR3 DNA: TGTGCCAGCAGTGCAGCGGGAGACACAGATACGCAGTATTTT.

The rearrangement uses TRBV28 and TRBJ1-4; unclear D gene. Trimming removed 1 base at V and 2 bases at J, with 8 bases between. CDR3 length equals 15 residues. The germline V gene has CDR1 MDHEN and CDR2 SYDVKM. CDR3 protein: CASSLYWVTNEKLFF. DNA of the CDR3: TGTGCCAGCAGTTTATATTGGGTGACTAATGAAAAACTGTTTTTT.

V and J are TRBV27 and TRBJ2-4; a possible D gene is TRBD1 (5 bases). The germline V gene encodes CDR1 MNHEY and CDR2 SMNVEV (reference sequence). There are 14 residues in the CDR3. Between the trimmed V and J ends, which lost 6 bases and 7 bases, there was a span of 16 bases. CDR3 bases: TGTGCCAGCAGCAGAGTCCCCCCAGGGAACATTCAGTACTTC. Amino acid sequence: CASSRVPPGNIQYF.